One sample yielded the 2 T cell receptor beta chains listed below, sequenced in a study of blood T cell repertoires in COVID-19. Generated by immunoSEQ multiplex PCR, the TCRdb table keeps only in-frame clones and is missing some. The table shows about 210,000 clones, with approximately 90% occurring only once. Sequencing was done on a sample of peripheral blood. The origin of the receptors is a woman aged 40 to 50 with acute or convalescent COVID-19.

The genes are TRBV5-1 and TRBJ2-3; D perhaps matches TRBD1 (6 bases). The CDR3 runs 14 residues. In germline, CDR1 is SGHRS, CDR2 YFSETQ. V was trimmed by 4 bases and J by 3 bases, leaving 12 bases between them. The CDR3 region is CASSTATGTDTQYF. In DNA, the CDR3 is TGCGCCAGCAGCACCGCGACAGGAACAGATACGCAGTATTTT.

The gene calls are TRBV30 and TRBJ1-6; TRBD1 aligns across 7 bases. The junction had 3 bases not matched to a gene; V was cut back by 5 bases and J by 5 bases. The CDR3 consists of 13 residues. Germline CDR1 reads GTSNPN; CDR2 reads SVGIG (reference sequence). CDR3 in DNA: TGTGCCTGGCGGGACAGTAATAATTCACCCCTCCACTTT. This gives the protein CAWRDSNNSPLHF. The entire variable domain, with the rest obtained from reference TRBV30 and TRBJ1-6, is as follows: SQTIHQWPATLVQPVGSPLSLECTVEGTSNPNLYWYRQAAGRGLQLLFYSVGIGQISSEVPQNLSASRPQDRQFILSSKKLLLSDSGFYLCAWRDSNNSPLHFGNGTRLTVT.